Listed below are T cell receptor beta chains from one sample, sequenced in a study of shared clonotypes between healthy human individuals. Assay: immunoSEQ multiplex PCR; the TCRdb copy retains only in-frame clones and omits some. Altogether around 2.1 million clones are present, just over 90% being singletons, with the ten largest covering under 2%. Material for sequencing was naive CD8+ T cells from PBMCs. Receptors were obtained from a man between 18 and 35 years old in good health. Some clones in this sample may be carry-over from other donors' samples. The CDR3 runs from the conserved cysteine through the conserved F or W. Each record gives: clone size, D gene, J gene, V gene, CDR3 protein, CDR3 DNA. The D gene is left open where the match is weak. Size is omitted from some rows. Given values are once, few, many or a class for expanded clones.

>NA|NA|TRBJ1-2|TRBV7-9
CASSLAPTVNYGYTF
TGTGCCAGCAGCTTAGCCCCCACAGTAAACTATGGCTACACCTTC
>once|NA|TRBJ1-3|TRBV4-1
CASSQDVENTIYF
TGCGCCAGCAGCCAAGATGTTGAAAACACCATATATTTT
>once|TRBD1|TRBJ2-7|TRBV2
CASMGTGVYEQYF
TGTGCCAGCATGGGGACAGGGGTGTACGAGCAGTACTTC
>few|NA|TRBJ1-1|TRBV7-9
CATIPVNTEAFF
TGTGCCACCATCCCGGTGAACACTGAAGCTTTCTTT
>NA|NA|TRBJ2-7|TRBV5-8
CASSLVAWTYEQYF
TGTGCCAGCAGCTTGGTGGCCTGGACCTACGAGCAGTACTTC
>NA|NA|TRBJ1-1|TRBV6-1
CASRDGNTEAFF
TGTGCCAGCAGGGACGGGAACACTGAAGCTTTCTTT
>NA|TRBD2|TRBJ2-6|TRBV7-6
CASSKGLAGDRGANVLTF
TGTGCCAGCAGCAAGGGACTAGCGGGAGATCGTGGGGCCAACGTCCTGACTTTC
>NA|NA|TRBJ1-2|TRBV28
CAIREGNYGYTF
TGTGCCATCCGGGAGGGGAACTATGGCTACACCTTC
>NA|NA|TRBJ2-3|TRBV12-5
CASAQGGPDTQYF
TGTGCTAGTGCCCAAGGGGGGCCCGATACGCAGTATTTT
>NA|NA|TRBJ1-5|TRBV19
CASSPPTGNQPQHF
TGTGCCAGTAGTCCCCCGACGGGCAATCAGCCCCAGCATTTT
>NA|NA|TRBJ1-1|TRBV7-9
CASSLAGTEAFF
TGTGCCAGCAGCTTAGCCGGGACTGAAGCTTTCTTT
>NA|TRBD2|TRBJ2-3|TRBV28
CASSLRAGGEGQYF
TGTGCCAGCAGTTTACGAGCGGGAGGGGAGGGGCAGTATTTT
>NA|TRBD1|TRBJ2-7|TRBV9
CASSVDRDHEQYF
TGTGCCAGCAGCGTGGACAGGGACCACGAGCAGTACTTC
>NA|NA|TRBJ1-1|TRBV7-3
CASTPGGVTEAFF
TGTGCCAGCACCCCCGGCGGGGTCACTGAAGCTTTCTTT
>NA|NA|TRBJ2-1|TRBV25-1
CASSAGQSSYNEQFF
TGTGCCAGCAGTGCAGGACAGAGCTCCTACAATGAGCAGTTCTTC
>once|NA|TRBJ2-7|TRBV27
CASRSSRKVGYYEQYF
TGTGCCAGCAGATCCTCAAGAAAAGTGGGATACTACGAGCAGTACTTC
>few|NA|TRBJ1-1|TRBV11-2
CASSGAEAFF
TGTGCCAGCAGCGGAGCTGAAGCTTTCTTT
>NA|NA|TRBJ2-7|TRBV5-4
CASSHDPASEAYEQYF
TGTGCCAGCAGCCATGATCCAGCTAGCGAGGCCTACGAGCAGTACTTC
>NA|NA|TRBJ2-7|TRBV11-2
CASSLASGAAYEQYF
TGTGCCAGCAGCTTAGCATCGGGGGCAGCCTACGAGCAGTACTTC
>NA|NA|TRBJ2-7|TRBV25-1
CASSPLRDPYEQYF
TGTGCCAGCAGTCCCCTCCGGGACCCCTACGAGCAGTACTTC
>NA|NA|TRBJ2-5|TRBV18
CASSFADRSTETQYF
TGTGCCAGCTCATTCGCAGACCGCTCGACGGAGACCCAGTACTTC
>NA|TRBD1|TRBJ2-7|TRBV4-1
CASSHHDRGLYEQYF
TGCGCCAGCAGCCACCACGACAGGGGGCTATACGAGCAGTACTTC
>NA|NA|TRBJ2-7|TRBV7-9
CASSLSGTGNEQYF
TGTGCCAGCAGCTTATCTGGCACAGGGAACGAGCAGTACTTC
>NA|NA|TRBJ1-2|TRBV11-2
CASSLDLYGYTF
TGTGCCAGCAGCTTAGACCTTTATGGCTACACCTTC
>NA|TRBD2|TRBJ2-7|TRBV18
CASSLREVPYEQYF
TGTGCCAGCTCACTGCGGGAGGTTCCCTACGAGCAGTACTTC
>once|NA|TRBJ2-1|TRBV5-4
CASSLGVDVYKQFF
TGTGCCAGCAGCTTGGGGGTCGACGTGTACAAGCAGTTCTTC
>NA|NA|TRBJ2-3|TRBV27
CASSLSAGRVLDTQYF
TGTGCCAGCAGTTTGTCGGCGGGGAGAGTCTTGGATACGCAGTATTTT
>NA|NA|TRBJ2-7|TRBV28
CASSLVRERSYEQYF
TGTGCCAGCAGTTTAGTCCGGGAGCGCTCCTACGAGCAGTACTTC
>NA|NA|TRBJ2-7|TRBV27
CASSFRNSYEQYF
TGTGCCAGCAGCTTCCGAAACTCCTACGAGCAGTACTTC
>once|TRBD2|TRBJ2-1|TRBV9
CASSGGRGLAGGRQFF
TGTGCCAGCAGCGGCGGTCGAGGGCTAGCGGGAGGTAGGCAGTTCTTC
>NA|NA|TRBJ2-1|TRBV7-9
CASSLLGGSYSNEQFF
TGTGCCAGCAGCTTATTGGGTGGGAGCTACTCCAATGAGCAGTTCTTC
>NA|NA|TRBJ2-7|TRBV6-5
CASSYSLSHLAYEQYF
TGTGCCAGCAGTTACTCGTTAAGCCACCTAGCCTACGAGCAGTACTTC
>NA|NA|TRBJ2-2|TRBV9
CASSAPSGGWTGELFF
TGTGCCAGCAGCGCGCCCTCCGGGGGTTGGACCGGGGAGCTGTTTTTT
>NA|NA|TRBJ2-2|TRBV6-1
CASSDESGELFF
TGTGCCAGCAGTGACGAGTCCGGGGAGCTGTTTTTT
>NA|NA|TRBJ1-1|TRBV28
CASRHGTFTEAFF
TGTGCCAGCCGCCATGGGACTTTCACTGAAGCTTTCTTT
>NA|NA|TRBJ2-7|TRBV5-4
CASSLAQGNEQYF
TGTGCCAGCAGCTTGGCACAGGGAAACGAGCAGTACTTC
>NA|NA|TRBJ2-3|TRBV11-2
CASSPNPGPDTQYF
TGTGCCAGCAGCCCCAACCCGGGGCCAGATACGCAGTATTTT
>NA|NA|TRBJ1-5|TRBV2
CASRTTMVVGNQPQHF
TGTGCCAGCAGGACGACAATGGTAGTAGGCAATCAGCCCCAGCATTTT
>once|NA|TRBJ2-7|TRBV6-1
CASSHRATYEQYF
TGTGCCAGCAGTCACAGGGCCACCTACGAGCAGTACTTC
>few|NA|TRBJ1-1|TRBV7-9
CASSLGSDRYTEAFF
TGTGCCAGCAGCTTAGGTAGTGACAGATACACTGAAGCTTTCTTT